This is a list of T cell receptor beta chains from one sample in a study of blood T cell repertoires in COVID-19. The table came from immunoSEQ multiplex PCR; TCRdb's copy has only in-frame clones and leaves some out. The sample consists of around 170,000 clones, roughly 86% of them appearing once. The specimen was peripheral blood. These receptors all come from a woman in her twenties or thirties with active or convalescent COVID-19. Both conserved end residues are part of each CDR3. D genes are given only for firm matches. Clone size is given for some rows only: seen once, a few or many times, or a class if the clone is expanded.

v_gene	j_gene	d_gene	abundance	CDR3nt	CDR3aa
TRBV5-1	TRBJ2-2	-	-	TGCGCCAGCAGCTTGGCCGGGACTCAAGGCGGGGAGCTGTTTTTT	CASSLAGTQGGELFF
TRBV6-5	TRBJ2-2	-	once	TGTGCCAGCAGTTACGAGGGCTCCGGCACCGGGGAGCTGTTTTTT	CASSYEGSGTGELFF
TRBV5-1	TRBJ2-1	-	-	TGCGCCAGCAGCATCCCGGACTCTCTTTCAATGGGGAGCTCCTACAATGAGCAGTTCTTC	CASSIPDSLSMGSSYNEQFF
TRBV6-1	TRBJ1-1	-	once	TGTGCCAGCAGTGAGGTGGTCCCAGGGGCTGAAGCTTTCTTT	CASSEVVPGAEAFF
TRBV5-1	TRBJ2-1	TRBD2	-	TGCGCCAGCAGCTTGGAAGGACTAGCGGGAGGTGGATATGAGCAGTTCTTC	CASSLEGLAGGGYEQFF
TRBV18	TRBJ2-1	TRBD2	-	TGTGCCAGCTCAGCCGGGACTAGCGGGAGGCGGGAGCAGTTCTTC	CASSAGTSGRREQFF
TRBV9	TRBJ2-1	-	-	TGTGCCAGCAGCGTGGACTCGTTGAATGAGCAGTTCTTC	CASSVDSLNEQFF
TRBV11-2	TRBJ1-1	TRBD1	-	TGTGCCAGCAGCACCTCAGGGGGTACAGCTTTCTTT	CASSTSGGTAFF
TRBV14	TRBJ2-7	TRBD1	once	TGTGCCAGCAGCCAAGATATTACGGACAGGGGCTCCTACGAGCAGTACTTC	CASSQDITDRGSYEQYF
TRBV4-2	TRBJ2-1	-	-	TGTGCCAGCAGCCATGGGGCTAGATACAATGAGCAGTTCTTC	CASSHGARYNEQFF
TRBV19	TRBJ2-5	TRBD1	-	TGTGCCAGTAGTTCCCCGGGACAGGGTACTGAGACCCAGTACTTC	CASSSPGQGTETQYF
TRBV5-8	TRBJ1-2	TRBD1	-	TGTGCCAGCAGTTGGACAGGGGAGGGGGGCCTCTATGGCTACACCTTC	CASSWTGEGGLYGYTF
TRBV2	TRBJ1-2	-	-	TGTGCCAGCAGTGAAACGGTTCCTAACTATGGCTACACCTTC	CASSETVPNYGYTF
TRBV29-1	TRBJ2-1	TRBD1	-	TGCAGCGTTGAAACCTCGGACAGGGGCTCCTACAATGAGCAGTTCTTC	CSVETSDRGSYNEQFF
TRBV12-5	TRBJ2-5	TRBD2	few	TGTGCTAGTGGTTCAGCGGGGCGGGAGACCCAGTACTTC	CASGSAGRETQYF
TRBV19	TRBJ1-1	TRBD1	-	TGTGCCAGTAGTATAGGGCTAGGGGGCTGGTCTGAAGCTTTCTTT	CASSIGLGGWSEAFF
TRBV19	TRBJ2-7	TRBD1	-	TGTGCCAGTAGTGAGTGGGGGACAGAAAAGCCCTACGAGCAGTACTTC	CASSEWGTEKPYEQYF
TRBV5-4	TRBJ2-1	-	-	TGTGCCAGCAGCTCGGACTACTCCTACAATGAGCAGTTCTTC	CASSSDYSYNEQFF
TRBV6-2/TRBV6-3	TRBJ2-7	TRBD2	-	TGTGCCAGCAGTTGGCTAGCGGGGGGATCCTACGAGCAGTACTTC	CASSWLAGGSYEQYF
TRBV5-1	TRBJ1-4	TRBD1	-	TGCGCCAGCAGCGCAGGGGGGATGTCTAATGAAAAACTGTTTTTT	CASSAGGMSNEKLFF
TRBV3-1/TRBV3-2	TRBJ1-2	-	-	TGTGCCAGCAGCCAAGGTCTTGGGAGTAACTATGGCTACACCTTC	CASSQGLGSNYGYTF
TRBV5-4	TRBJ1-5	TRBD1	once	TGTGCCAGCAGCACCGGACAGGGGCAGCCCCAGCATTTT	CASSTGQGQPQHF
TRBV3-1/TRBV3-2	TRBJ1-1	TRBD1	-	TGTGCCAGCAGCCAAGATTTGACAGGGGGTGAAGCTTTCTTT	CASSQDLTGGEAFF
TRBV30	TRBJ1-1	-	-	TGTGCCTGGAGTGACCAGGGGAACACTGAAGCTTTCTTT	CAWSDQGNTEAFF
TRBV24-1	TRBJ2-3	TRBD1	-	TGTGCCACCAGTGATACCACGGGACAGGGCACAGATACGCAGTATTTT	CATSDTTGQGTDTQYF
TRBV19	TRBJ1-1	TRBD1	few	TGTGCCAGTAGTACGGGGAGGGACAGGGGCGTTTGGACTGAAGCTTTCTTT	CASSTGRDRGVWTEAFF
TRBV7-9	TRBJ1-2	-	-	TGTGCCAGCAGCTTAGGAGCAGGGGACCACACCTTC	CASSLGAGDHTF
TRBV7-9	TRBJ2-7	-	once	TGTGCCAGCGAACTAGCCCCTGACTACGAGCAGTACTTC	CASELAPDYEQYF
TRBV6-2/TRBV6-3	TRBJ1-2	TRBD1	few	TGTGCCAGCAGTTACTCGGACAGGGTGAGGTTGAATCATGGCTACACCTTC	CASSYSDRVRLNHGYTF